This TCR beta chain was sequenced for a study of human T cells and chemical hapten exposure. As to this clonotype: No antigen is known for it.

During construction of the library, unique molecular identifiers were attached to individual cDNA molecules for quantitative, reproducible TCR counting. A single record per CDR3 protein comes from TCRdb applying MiXCR to the RACE reads. The sample has some 340,000 distinct CDR3 sequences; roughly 6.9% are singletons. Study-wide results and caveats: A positive correlation with patch test score was shown by PT1 expanded TCR counts.

Germline loops: CDR1 SGHTA, CDR2 FQGNSA. Trimming removed 3 bases from V and 6 bases from J; junction bases left unmatched: 7. This CDR3 contains 14 residues. Time point here: patch test 1, 2 weeks after DPC sensitization. The treatment denotes: therapeutic diphenylcyclopropenone sensitization with weekly scalp DPC. Staff drew blood before applying each patch test. RNA extraction used unfractionated whole blood as the source of total RNA. Material: whole blood, obtained in connection with sensitization to the hapten diphenylcyclopropenone (DPC). The TCR originated in a woman between 18 and 29 years old with alopecia areata. Some clones in this sample may be carry-over from other donors' samples. This sequence joins TRBV7-2 and TRBJ2-5; 7 nucleotides match TRBD2. The CDR3 DNA reads TGTGCCAGCAGCTTGCAGCGGGGCGCGAAGACCCAGTACTTC. Translated: CASSLQRGAKTQYF.